These T cell receptor beta chains were read from a single sample in a study of control samples from healthy donors and cancer patients. Only in-frame clones appear in the TCRdb table, and some are missing; sequencing was by immunoSEQ multiplex PCR. The sample shows 90,000 to 100,000 clones, around three quarters of them seen only once. Sequenced material: blood. These TCRs come from a young woman in good health. Each CDR3 is given with its conserved first and last residue. The order of the fields is D gene, V gene, J gene, CDR3 protein, CDR3 DNA. The D gene is left open where the match is weak.

NA	TRBV12-3/TRBV12-4	TRBJ2-1	CASSTTGYNEQFF	TGTGCCAGCAGTACTACAGGGTACAATGAGCAGTTCTTC
TRBD1	TRBV4-3	TRBJ2-2	CASSTDRGNTGELFF	TGCGCCAGCAGTACAGACAGGGGAAACACCGGGGAGCTGTTTTTT
NA	TRBV6-5	TRBJ2-7	CASNLLPLRGQYF	TGTGCCAGCAACCTTCTCCCCCTACGAGGGCAGTACTTC
TRBD2	TRBV2	TRBJ2-3	CASRKRSSGGNTDTQYF	TGTGCCAGCAGAAAACGATCTAGCGGGGGGAACACAGATACGCAGTATTTT
NA	TRBV2	TRBJ1-1	CASSEIKNTEAFF	TGTGCCAGCAGTGAAATCAAGAACACTGAAGCTTTCTTT
NA	TRBV12-3/TRBV12-4	TRBJ1-1	CASRTGISTEAFF	TGTGCCAGCCGAACAGGGATAAGCACTGAAGCTTTCTTT
NA	TRBV10-3	TRBJ1-1	CAISEIQGATEAFF	TGTGCCATCAGTGAGATTCAGGGTGCAACTGAAGCTTTCTTT
TRBD2	TRBV18	TRBJ2-7	CASSPPGLAGDEQYF	TGTGCCAGCTCACCACCGGGACTAGCGGGGGACGAGCAGTACTTC
NA	TRBV5-6	TRBJ1-2	CASRPLTANYGYTF	TGTGCCAGCAGGCCCCTCACAGCTAACTATGGCTACACCTTC
TRBD2	TRBV5-1	TRBJ2-3	CASSREGSTDTQYF	TGCGCCAGCAGTCGGGAGGGGAGCACAGATACGCAGTATTTT
TRBD1	TRBV5-4	TRBJ1-2	CASSPDRGQGYTF	TGTGCCAGCAGCCCGGACAGGGGGCAAGGCTACACCTTC
TRBD1	TRBV7-2	TRBJ1-1	CASSLGTGSRTEAFF	TGTGCCAGCAGTCTCGGGACAGGGTCGAGGACTGAAGCTTTCTTT
TRBD2	TRBV7-7	TRBJ2-7	CASSLGTSGSEQYF	TGTGCCAGCAGCTTAGGGACTAGCGGTAGCGAGCAGTACTTC
NA	TRBV5-1	TRBJ1-6	CASSLEATSYNSPLHF	TGCGCCAGCAGCTTGGAGGCGACCTCCTATAATTCACCCCTCCACTTT
TRBD2	TRBV5-1	TRBJ2-1	CASSPQPGLAGNNEQFF	TGCGCCAGCAGCCCCCAACCTGGACTAGCGGGAAACAATGAGCAGTTCTTC
NA	TRBV5-4	TRBJ2-1	CASSYSHDEQFF	TGTGCCAGCAGCTACTCACATGATGAGCAGTTCTTC
NA	TRBV19	TRBJ1-1	CASSTLGQVTEAFF	TGTGCCAGTAGTACCCTGGGGCAGGTTACTGAAGCTTTCTTT